This T cell receptor beta chain was captured by sequencing in a study of OX40 agonist ivuxolimab in advanced cancers. Study information: Patients were dosed with the agonistic anti-OX40 (CD134) antibody ivuxolimab. Allowance was made for prior anti-PD-1, anti-PD-L1 or anti-CTLA-4 therapy, and 40% to 45% had some. Patients enrolled in dose escalation were diagnosed with hepatocellular carcinoma, melanoma, renal cell or head and neck cancer. General study points: Relative to CD4+, CD8+ T cells held more expanded clones on average.

Measured with immunoSEQ multiplex PCR; TCRdb has only the in-frame clones, and not every one. The data contain more than 45,000 clones, around 84% of them singletons. The CDR3 consists of 17 residues. The trim removed 5 bases at V and 2 bases at J, leaving 10 bases unmatched. Germline-derived CDR1 and CDR2 are SEHNR and FQNEAQ (reference sequence). For this clone: No antigen is known for it.

The V gene is TRBV7-9, the J gene TRBJ2-7, with 12 positions matching TRBD1. This clonotype was sampled from an adult with an advanced solid tumor such as melanoma, head and neck, liver or kidney cancer. The input for sequencing was CD4+ or CD8+ T cells sorted from blood, taken in a trial of the OX40 agonist ivuxolimab. Here the CDR3 DNA reads TGTGCCAGCAGCCAAAGCCCAGGGACAGGGGGCACCTACGAGCAGTACTTC. Its translation is CASSQSPGTGGTYEQYF. The complete variable domain, with remaining parts taken from reference TRBV7-9 and TRBJ2-7, reads DTGVSQNPRHKITKRGQNVTFRCDPISEHNRLYWYRQTLGQGPEFLTYFQNEAQLEKSRLLSDRFSAERPKGSFSTLEIQRTEQGDSAMYLCASSQSPGTGGTYEQYFGPGTRLTVT.